This TCR beta chain was recorded in a study of type 1 regulatory T cells. TCRdb called the reads again in MiXCR, with one record for every CDR3 protein. Found here are about 67,000 distinct CDR3 sequences, just under 50% of them singletons; the top ten hold approximately 2.3%. In regard to this clonotype: Antigen unknown.

The CDR3 totals 15 residues. The V and J ends lost 6 bases and 7 bases, in that order; junction bases with no gene match: 10. Findings of the study overall: Compared with non-Tr1 cells, Tr1 cells showed a narrower TCR repertoire.

The V gene is TRBV12-3 or TRBV12-4, the J gene TRBJ2-2; TRBD2 matches 8 bases. The specimen was cultured non-Tr1 T cells, either the whole culture or a sorted T cell fraction (not recorded which). This TCR derives from a human donor in good health. The CDR3 DNA reads TGTGCCAGCAGATCAGTAGCGGGGAGGTTCGGGGAGCTGTTTTTT. This encodes CASRSVAGRFGELFF.